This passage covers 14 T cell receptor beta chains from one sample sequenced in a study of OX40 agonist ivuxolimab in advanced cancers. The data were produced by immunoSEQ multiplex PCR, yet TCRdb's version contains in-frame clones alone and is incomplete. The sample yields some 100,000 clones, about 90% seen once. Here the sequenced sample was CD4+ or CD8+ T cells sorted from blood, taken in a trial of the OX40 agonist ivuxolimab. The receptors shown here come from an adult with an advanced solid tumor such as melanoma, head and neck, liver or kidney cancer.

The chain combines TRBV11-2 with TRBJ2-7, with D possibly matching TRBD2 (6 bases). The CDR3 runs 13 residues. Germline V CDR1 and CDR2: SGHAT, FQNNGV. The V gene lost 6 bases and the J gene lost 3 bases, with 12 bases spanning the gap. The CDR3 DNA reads TGTGCCAGCAGTATCCCGGGACTCTACGAGCAGTACTTC. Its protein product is CASSIPGLYEQYF.

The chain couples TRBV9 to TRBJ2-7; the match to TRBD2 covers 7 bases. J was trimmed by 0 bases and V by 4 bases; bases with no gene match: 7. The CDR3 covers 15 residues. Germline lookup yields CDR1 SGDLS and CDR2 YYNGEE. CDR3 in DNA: TGTGCCAGCAGCCCTAAGGGCGGGGGCTCCTACGAGCAGTACTTC. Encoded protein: CASSPKGGGSYEQYF.

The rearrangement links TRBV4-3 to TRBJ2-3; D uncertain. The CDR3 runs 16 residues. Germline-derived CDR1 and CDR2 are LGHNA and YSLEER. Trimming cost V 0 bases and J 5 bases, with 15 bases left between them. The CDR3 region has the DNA TGCGCCAGCAGCCAAGACTACGGGTACGTTGGAGATACGCAGTATTTT. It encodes CASSQDYGYVGDTQYF.

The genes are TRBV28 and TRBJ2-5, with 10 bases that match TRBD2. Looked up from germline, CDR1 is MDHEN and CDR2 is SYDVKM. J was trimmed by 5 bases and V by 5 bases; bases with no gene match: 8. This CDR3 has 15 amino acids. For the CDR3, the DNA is TGTGCCAGCAGTACAGCGGGGGGGCCTTGGGAGACCCAGTACTTC. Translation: CASSTAGGPWETQYF.

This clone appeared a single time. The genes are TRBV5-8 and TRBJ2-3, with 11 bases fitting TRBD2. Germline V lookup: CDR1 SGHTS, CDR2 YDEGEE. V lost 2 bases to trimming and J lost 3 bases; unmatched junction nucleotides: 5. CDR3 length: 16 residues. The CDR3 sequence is CASSFLLAGGTDTQYF. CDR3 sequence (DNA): TGTGCCAGCAGCTTTTTGCTAGCGGGGGGAACAGATACGCAGTATTTT.

The CDR3 DNA is TGTGCCAGCAGTGGGACAGGGCGCCAGCCCCAGCATTTT. Translated, it gives CASSGTGRQPQHF. The genes are TRBV25-1 and TRBJ1-5; 8 bases are a match to TRBD1. Germline CDR1 MGHDK, CDR2 SYGVNS. V was clipped by 4 bases and J by 7 bases; unmatched bases: 3. The CDR3 sequence is 13 residues long.

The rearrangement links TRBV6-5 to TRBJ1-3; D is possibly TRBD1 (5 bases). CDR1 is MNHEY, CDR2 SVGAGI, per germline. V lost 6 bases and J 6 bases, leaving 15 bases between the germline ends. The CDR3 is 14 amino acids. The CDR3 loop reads CASSRGTVQNTIYF. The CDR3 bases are TGTGCCAGCAGCCGCGGGACGGTCCAAAACACCATATATTTT.

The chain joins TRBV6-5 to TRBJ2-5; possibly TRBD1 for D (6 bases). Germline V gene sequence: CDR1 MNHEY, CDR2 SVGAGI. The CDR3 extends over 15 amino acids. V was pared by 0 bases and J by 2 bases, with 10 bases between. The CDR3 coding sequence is TGTGCCAGCAGTTACTCCGACAGGCAACAAGAGACCCAGTACTTC. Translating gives CASSYSDRQQETQYF.

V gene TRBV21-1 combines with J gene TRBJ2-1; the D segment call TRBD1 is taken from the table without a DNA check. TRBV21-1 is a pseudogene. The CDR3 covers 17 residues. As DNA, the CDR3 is TGTGCCAGCAGCGGCCCCAGGGGCCGGCCTAGACAATTGGGGGAGTTCTTC. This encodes CASSGPRGRPRQLGEFF.

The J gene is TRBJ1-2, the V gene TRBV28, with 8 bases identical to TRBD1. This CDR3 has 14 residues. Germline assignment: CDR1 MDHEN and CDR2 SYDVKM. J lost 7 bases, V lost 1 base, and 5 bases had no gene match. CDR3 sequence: CASSLYGTGGGYTF. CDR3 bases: TGTGCCAGCAGTTTATACGGGACAGGAGGTGGCTACACCTTC.

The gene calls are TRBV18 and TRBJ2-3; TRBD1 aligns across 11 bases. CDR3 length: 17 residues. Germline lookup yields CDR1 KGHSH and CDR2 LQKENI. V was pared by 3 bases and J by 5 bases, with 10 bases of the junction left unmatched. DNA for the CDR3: TGTGCCAGCTCACCGAGACGTGGACAGGGGGCAGAAGATACGCAGTATTTT. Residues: CASSPRRGQGAEDTQYF.

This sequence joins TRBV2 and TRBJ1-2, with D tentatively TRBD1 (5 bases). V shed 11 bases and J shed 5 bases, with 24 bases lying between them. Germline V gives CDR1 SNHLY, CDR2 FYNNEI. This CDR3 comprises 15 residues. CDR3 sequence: CAARVGAQTRYGYTF. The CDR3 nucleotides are TGTGCCGCCAGAGTAGGGGCACAGACTCGTTATGGCTACACCTTC.

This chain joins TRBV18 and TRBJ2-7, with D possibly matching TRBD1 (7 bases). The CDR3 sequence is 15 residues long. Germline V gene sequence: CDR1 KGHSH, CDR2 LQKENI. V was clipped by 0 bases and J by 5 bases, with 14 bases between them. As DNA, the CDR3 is TGTGCCAGCTCACCACCACAGGGGACTTCCCACGAGCAGTACTTC. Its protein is CASSPPQGTSHEQYF. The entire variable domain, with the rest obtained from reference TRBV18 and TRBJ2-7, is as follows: NAGVMQNPRHLVRRRGQEARLRCSPMKGHSHVYWYRQLPEEGLKFMVYLQKENIIDESGMPKERFSAEFPKEGPSILRIQQVVRGDSAAYFCASSPPQGTSHEQYFGPGTRLTVT.

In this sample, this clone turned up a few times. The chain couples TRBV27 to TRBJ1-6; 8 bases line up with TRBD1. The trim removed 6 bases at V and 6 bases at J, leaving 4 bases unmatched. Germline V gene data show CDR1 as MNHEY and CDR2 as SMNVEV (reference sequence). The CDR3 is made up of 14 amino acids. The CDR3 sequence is CASRAGTGNSPLHF. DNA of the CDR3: TGTGCCAGCAGAGCCGGGACAGGTAATTCACCCCTCCACTTT.